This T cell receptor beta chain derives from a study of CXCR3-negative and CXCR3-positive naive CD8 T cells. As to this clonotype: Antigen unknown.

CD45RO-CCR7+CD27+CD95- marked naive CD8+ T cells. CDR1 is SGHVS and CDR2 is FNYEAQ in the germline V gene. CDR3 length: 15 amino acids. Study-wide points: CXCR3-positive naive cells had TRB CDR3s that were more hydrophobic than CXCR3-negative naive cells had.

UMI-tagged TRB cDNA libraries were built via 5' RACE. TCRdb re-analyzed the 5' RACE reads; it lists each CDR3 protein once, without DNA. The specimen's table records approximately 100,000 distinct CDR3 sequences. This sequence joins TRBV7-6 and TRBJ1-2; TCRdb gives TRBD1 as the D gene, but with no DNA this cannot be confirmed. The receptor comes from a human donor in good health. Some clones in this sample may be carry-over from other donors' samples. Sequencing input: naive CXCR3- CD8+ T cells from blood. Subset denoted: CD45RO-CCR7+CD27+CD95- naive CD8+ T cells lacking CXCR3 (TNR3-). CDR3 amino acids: CASSPGQGGHYGYTF. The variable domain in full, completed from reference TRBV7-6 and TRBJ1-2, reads GAGVSQSPRYKVTKRGQDVALRCDPISGHVSLYWYRQALGQGPEFLTYFNYEAQQDKSGLPNDRFSAERPEGSISTLTIQRTEQRDSAMYRCASSPGQGGHYGYTFGSGTRLTVV.